A single sample gave rise to the 30 T cell receptor beta chains below, sequenced in a study of cytomegalovirus exposure and HLA in healthy donors. The PCR was carried out with 60 Vbeta primers and 13 Jbeta primers. The repertoire was sequenced with immunoSEQ multiplex PCR; TCRdb's copy has only in-frame clones and lacks some. The table has more than 70,000 clones, around three quarters seen once; the top ten hold around 2.8%. Sequences were obtained from PBMCs. These receptors were taken from a man between 40 and 49 years old in good health and CMV-seronegative.

For the CDR3, the DNA is TGTGCCAGCAGCTTGGGACAGGCAACTAATGAAAAACTGTTTTTT. It encodes CASSLGQATNEKLFF. The rearrangement links TRBV5-6 to TRBJ1-4; maybe TRBD1 (6 bases). The V gene's germline CDR1 is SGHDT and CDR2 YYEEEE. The germline V and J ends were trimmed by 0 bases and 0 bases, with 6 bases remaining between them. The CDR3 totals 15 residues.

CDR3 amino acids: CSVGGLAGTDTQYF. The CDR3 bases are TGCAGCGTTGGGGGACTAGCGGGCACAGATACGCAGTATTTT. The rearrangement uses TRBV29-1 and TRBJ2-3, with TRBD2 matching over 11 bases. From germline, CDR1 is SQVTM and CDR2 ANQGSEA. The CDR3 has 14 amino acids. The V segment lost 4 bases and the J segment 1 base; nucleotides outside the gene matches: 1.

This sequence joins TRBV7-6 and TRBJ1-2; TRBD1 agrees at 10 bases. This CDR3 contains 16 residues. Germline CDR1 is SGHVS and CDR2 is FNYEAQ. The V gene end was trimmed by 5 bases and the J gene end by 5 bases; junction bases not matched to a gene: 11. DNA of the CDR3: TGTGCCAGCAGCACCGGGACAGGGGACCCCGATTATGGCTACACCTTC. Its translation: CASSTGTGDPDYGYTF.

The chain joins TRBV2 to TRBJ1-5, with TRBD1 matching over 7 bases. There are 14 residues in the CDR3. V lost 10 bases, J lost 5 bases, and 11 bases stayed unmatched. The germline CDR1 and CDR2 sequences are SNHLY and FYNNEI. The CDR3 here is CATAVEGGDQPQHF. As DNA, the CDR3 is TGTGCCACCGCGGTTGAAGGGGGCGATCAGCCCCAGCATTTT.

This clone was found a few times. The gene calls are TRBV5-1 and TRBJ2-2; 8 bases line up with TRBD2. With V trimmed by 0 bases and J by 4 bases, 11 bases remained unmatched. Germline V gene sequence: CDR1 SGHRS, CDR2 YFSETQ. The length of the CDR3 is 18 residues. CDR3 amino acids: CASSLAQRGRLITGELFF. In nucleotides, the CDR3 is TGCGCCAGCAGCTTGGCACAGCGGGGGCGTCTAATCACCGGGGAGCTGTTTTTT.

The chain recombines TRBV7-9 with TRBJ1-4; TRBD1 aligns across 7 bases. Trimming took 5 bases from V and 8 from J; bases not matched to a gene: 8. Germline CDR1 reads SEHNR; CDR2 reads FQNEAQ (reference sequence). The CDR3 has 14 amino acids. The CDR3 coding sequence is TGTGCCAGCAGCGCACGGACAGGCCGGGAAAAACTGTTTTTT. It yields the protein CASSARTGREKLFF.

The chain is built from TRBV4-3 and TRBJ2-1; D possibly corresponds to TRBD2 (5 bases). The CDR3 has 15 amino acids. Deletions cut 4 bases from V and 2 bases from J, with 12 bases between. Germline assignment: CDR1 LGHNA and CDR2 YSLEER. The CDR3 loop reads CASSPDWTAYNEQFF. CDR3 nucleotide sequence: TGCGCCAGCAGCCCAGATTGGACTGCCTACAATGAGCAGTTCTTC.

V and J are TRBV4-3 and TRBJ2-3; 15 nucleotides line up with TRBD2. Germline trimming cut 4 bases from V and 2 bases from J; bases unmatched to any gene: 7. The CDR3 covers 18 residues. Germline CDR1 LGHNA, CDR2 YSLEER. The CDR3 DNA sequence: TGCGCCAGCAGCCCAAGGACTAGCGGGGGGGAATACACAGATACGCAGTATTTT. This sequence encodes CASSPRTSGGEYTDTQYF.

This chain joins TRBV4-1 and TRBJ1-1; no clear D. Trimming shortened V by 3 bases and J by 5 bases, and 13 bases separated the two germline ends. Germline CDR1 reads MGHRA; CDR2 reads YSYEKL. There are 14 residues in the CDR3. The CDR3 reads CASSQQAVETEAFF. The CDR3 nucleotides are TGCGCCAGCAGCCAGCAGGCCGTCGAGACTGAAGCTTTCTTT.

The chain recombines TRBV6-5 with TRBJ1-2, with D tentatively TRBD1 (5 bases). The V gene lost 5 bases and the J gene lost 8 bases, with 9 bases spanning the gap. The V gene's germline CDR1 is MNHEY and CDR2 SVGAGI. The CDR3 totals 11 residues. CDR3 sequence (DNA): TGTGCCAGCAGTAACAGACAGGGCTACACCTTC. Translation: CASSNRQGYTF.

This clone was observed a few times. The chain is built from TRBV29-1 and TRBJ2-2; tentative D call: TRBD2 (6 bases). Trimming stripped 6 bases from V and 4 bases from J, with 15 bases between. The CDR3 contains 14 residues. Looked up from germline, CDR1 is SQVTM and CDR2 is ANQGSEA. The CDR3 here is CSVGKGGATGELFF. In nucleotides, the CDR3 is TGCAGCGTGGGTAAGGGCGGGGCCACCGGGGAGCTGTTTTTT.

This CDR3 reads CASEIPGTGKYEQYF. The CDR3 nucleotides are TGTGCCAGCGAGATCCCCGGGACAGGGAAGTACGAGCAGTACTTC. This rearrangement joins TRBV28 to TRBJ2-7, with 9 nucleotides matching TRBD1. This CDR3 has 15 amino acids. The V and J ends lost 8 bases and 4 bases, in that order; junction bases with no gene match: 12. Germline V CDR1 and CDR2: MDHEN, SYDVKM.

The rearrangement uses TRBV19 and TRBJ2-5; tentatively, D is TRBD1 (5 bases). The CDR3 spans 13 residues. V lost 6 bases and J 5 bases, leaving 13 bases between the germline ends. CDR1 LNHDA and CDR2 SQIVND come from the germline V gene (reference sequence). CDR3 sequence: CASSFSGLETQYF. Written as DNA, the CDR3 is TGTGCCAGTAGCTTCTCAGGGTTGGAGACCCAGTACTTC.

V and J are TRBV6-5 and TRBJ2-5; 9 bases fit TRBD2. CDR1 MNHEY and CDR2 SVGAGI come from the germline V gene. The CDR3 is 14 residues long. Trimming took 6 bases from V and 7 from J; bases not matched to a gene: 9. The CDR3 bases are TGTGCCAGCAGCTTAGCGGGGGCCCGAGGGACCCAGTACTTC. As protein: CASSLAGARGTQYF.

The gene calls are TRBV15 and TRBJ1-3; maybe TRBD1 (6 bases). Germline CDR1 is LNHNV and CDR2 is YYDKDF (reference sequence). Trimming shortened V by 7 bases and J by 7 bases, and 17 bases separated the two germline ends. CDR3 length: 14 residues. CDR3 in DNA: TGTGCCACCACCATTTCTTACAGGGACAACACCATATATTTT. It is translated as CATTISYRDNTIYF.

This chain connects TRBV11-1 to TRBJ1-1; no clear D. Germline V gene lookup returns CDR1 SGHAT and CDR2 FQDESV (reference sequence). The V end was cut by 7 bases, the J end by 1 base, with 10 bases between. This CDR3 is 13 amino acids long. CDR3 sequence: CASNPPGNTEAFF. The DNA of the CDR3 is TGTGCCAGCAACCCACCGGGGAACACTGAAGCTTTCTTT.

This chain connects TRBV6-5 to TRBJ1-3, with a weak D call TRBD1 (6 bases). This CDR3 has 14 residues. Trimming shortened V by 5 bases and J by 7 bases, and 15 bases separated the two germline ends. Germline values: CDR1 MNHEY, CDR2 SVGAGI. The DNA for the CDR3 is TGTGCCAGCAGTCCGGCCAGGGGTCGCAACACCATATATTTT. Encoded protein: CASSPARGRNTIYF.

The chain carries TRBV4-2 and TRBJ1-1; 7 bases align to TRBD1. This CDR3 region has 13 residues. The germline CDR1 and CDR2 sequences are LGHNA and YNFKEQ. Trimming took 1 base from V and 11 from J; bases not matched to a gene: 7. CDR3 nucleotide sequence: TGTGCCAGCAGCCAAGCCGGAGGGGGCGAGGCTTTCTTT. Protein: CASSQAGGGEAFF.

This clone was seen a handful of times. The chain combines TRBV5-4 with TRBJ2-3; unclear D gene. Germline V lookup: CDR1 SGHNT, CDR2 YYREEE (reference sequence). The CDR3 spans 12 residues. Deletions cut 2 bases from V and 3 bases from J, with 4 bases between. The CDR3 protein is CASSFSTDTQYF. In nucleotides, the CDR3 is TGTGCCAGCAGCTTTTCAACAGATACGCAGTATTTT.

The chain combines TRBV9 with TRBJ2-3; 9 bases fit TRBD2. Germline values: CDR1 SGDLS, CDR2 YYNGEE. This CDR3 has 17 residues. The V segment lost 0 bases and the J segment 2 bases; nucleotides outside the gene matches: 7. In DNA form, the CDR3 reads TGTGCCAGCAGCGTAGGGGGGCGGGGGGGCTCCACAGATACGCAGTATTTT. Translated, it gives CASSVGGRGGSTDTQYF.

V gene TRBV30 combines with J gene TRBJ1-1; TRBD1 is a possible D gene (6 bases). The CDR3 consists of 13 residues. Trimming took 4 bases from V and 0 from J, leaving 9 bases between them. Germline lookup yields CDR1 GTSNPN and CDR2 SVGIG (reference sequence). The CDR3 loop reads CAWKRTVNTEAFF. CDR3 nucleotides: TGTGCCTGGAAGAGGACAGTGAACACTGAAGCTTTCTTT.

The chain links TRBV7-9 to TRBJ1-2; D is unclear. V dropped 2 bases and J dropped 0 bases, with 10 bases sitting between them. The CDR3 is 15 amino acids. CDR1 SEHNR and CDR2 FQNEAQ come from the germline V gene (reference sequence). The CDR3 sequence: CASSLTTYPNYGYTF. CDR3 nucleotide sequence: TGTGCCAGCAGCTTAACGACATATCCTAACTATGGCTACACCTTC.

The chain employs TRBV18 and TRBJ1-1; 11 nucleotides match TRBD1. The V and J ends lost 6 bases and 5 bases, in that order; junction bases with no gene match: 8. This CDR3 contains 15 residues. Germline CDR1 and CDR2: KGHSH and LQKENI. The CDR3 sequence: CASSLGTGGVTEAFF. The CDR3 DNA is TGTGCCAGCTCGCTCGGGACAGGGGGTGTTACTGAAGCTTTCTTT.

The chain uses TRBV6-5 and TRBJ2-3; possibly TRBD1 for D (5 bases). Trimming cost V 3 bases and J 2 bases, with 12 bases left between them. CDR3 length: 15 amino acids. The germline CDR1 and CDR2 sequences are MNHEY and SVGAGI. The CDR3 DNA follows: TGTGCCAGCAGTTATGCAGGGCAACTCACAGATACGCAGTATTTT. Protein product: CASSYAGQLTDTQYF.

This clone was found a few times. The rearrangement joins TRBV7-9 to TRBJ1-1, with D perhaps TRBD1 (5 bases). Between the trimmed V and J ends, which lost 7 bases and 3 bases, there was a span of 12 bases. This CDR3 contains 13 residues. Germline assignment: CDR1 SEHNR and CDR2 FQNEAQ (reference sequence). The CDR3 sequence is CASNLGGDTEAFF. CDR3 DNA: TGTGCCAGCAACTTGGGGGGGGACACTGAAGCTTTCTTT.

Note on this clone: Mismatch with germline at one junction end may stem from a read error. The chain combines TRBV7-9 with TRBJ1-2, with 9 bases lining up with TRBD1. The CDR3 sequence is 16 residues long. Germline CDR1 and CDR2: SEHNR and FQNEAQ (reference sequence). As DNA, the CDR3 is TGTTCCAGCAGCCTCCCCCGGACAGGGGATAATGACGGCTACACCTTC. It encodes CSSSLPRTGDNDGYTF.

Worth noting for this clone: At one boundary the junction diverges from the germline segment, which might be a read error. The chain is built from TRBV29-1 and TRBJ2-5, with 13 nucleotides matching TRBD2. The germline V gene encodes CDR1 SQVTM and CDR2 ANQGSEA. The CDR3 is 15 residues long. CDR3 sequence (DNA): TGCAGCGTAACTACTAGCGGGGGGGCTTTAGAGACCCGGTACTTC. This translates into CSVTTSGGALETRYF.

This chain joins TRBV11-2 and TRBJ2-3; 10 positions match TRBD2. The length of the CDR3 is 15 residues. After removal of 5 bases from V and 3 bases from J, the junction contained 5 bases not matched to a gene. Looked up from germline, CDR1 is SGHAT and CDR2 is FQNNGV. CDR3 DNA sequence: TGTGCCAGCAGCCCATGGACTAGCGGAACAGATACGCAGTATTTT. It encodes CASSPWTSGTDTQYF.

V is TRBV5-6 and J is TRBJ1-3; possible D gene TRBD1, 5 bases. V was pared by 2 bases and J by 2 bases, with 8 bases between. There are 14 residues in the CDR3. Germline CDR1 SGHDT, CDR2 YYEEEE. The CDR3 DNA is TGTGCCAGCAGCTTTACAGGACCTGGAAACACCATATATTTT. Residues: CASSFTGPGNTIYF.

This chain links TRBV5-1 with TRBJ2-7, with D unresolved. Trimming cost V 0 bases and J 5 bases, with 6 bases left between them. Germline V gives CDR1 SGHRS, CDR2 YFSETQ. The CDR3 has 12 amino acids. The CDR3 nucleotides are TGCGCCAGCAGCTTGGAACCAGACGAGCAGTACTTC. Translation gives CASSLEPDEQYF.